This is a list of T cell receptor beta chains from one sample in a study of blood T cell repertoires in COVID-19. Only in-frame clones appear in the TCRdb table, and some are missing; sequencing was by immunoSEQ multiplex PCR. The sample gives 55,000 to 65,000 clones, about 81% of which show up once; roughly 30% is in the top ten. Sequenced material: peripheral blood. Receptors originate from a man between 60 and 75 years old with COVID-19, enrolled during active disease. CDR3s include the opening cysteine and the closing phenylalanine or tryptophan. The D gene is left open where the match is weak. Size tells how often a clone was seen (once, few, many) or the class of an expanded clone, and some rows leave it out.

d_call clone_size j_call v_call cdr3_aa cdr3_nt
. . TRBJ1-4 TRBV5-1 CASSFGGGGEKLFF TGCGCCAGCAGCTTTGGTGGGGGAGGGGAAAAACTGTTTTTT
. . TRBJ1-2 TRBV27 CASSFQGANYGYTF TGTGCCAGCAGTTTTCAGGGCGCTAACTATGGCTACACCTTC
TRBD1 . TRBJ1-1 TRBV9 CASSVGPGGLDTEAFF TGTGCCAGCAGCGTAGGGCCAGGGGGCTTGGACACTGAAGCTTTCTTT
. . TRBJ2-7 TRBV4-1 CASSHREIPLEQYF TGCGCCAGCAGCCATCGGGAGATCCCCTTAGAGCAGTACTTC
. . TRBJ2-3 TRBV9 CASSVAGGTGDTQYF TGTGCCAGCAGCGTAGCTGGAGGTACTGGAGATACGCAGTATTTT
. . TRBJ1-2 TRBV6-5 CASSKTQDGYTF TGTGCCAGCAGCAAAACCCAGGATGGCTACACCTTC
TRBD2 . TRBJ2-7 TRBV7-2 CASSLGSGRGEQYF TGTGCCAGCAGCTTAGGTAGCGGGAGGGGCGAGCAGTACTTC
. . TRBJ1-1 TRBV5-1 CASSPGTLNTEAFF TGCGCCAGCAGCCCAGGGACTTTGAACACTGAAGCTTTCTTT
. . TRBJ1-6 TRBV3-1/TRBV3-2 CASRPGHDNSPLHF TGTGCCAGCAGACCGGGACATGATAATTCACCCCTCCACTTT
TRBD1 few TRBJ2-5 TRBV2 CASSETGVQETQYF TGTGCCAGCAGTGAAACAGGGGTCCAAGAGACCCAGTACTTC
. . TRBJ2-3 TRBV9 CASSDRQGTDTQYF TGTGCCAGCAGCGATCGACAGGGCACAGATACGCAGTATTTT
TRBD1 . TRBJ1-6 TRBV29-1 CSVAGQVSSYNSPLHF TGCAGCGTTGCCGGACAGGTAAGCTCCTATAATTCACCCCTCCACTTT
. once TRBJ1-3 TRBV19 CASSTRSSGNTIYF TGTGCCAGTAGTACCCGGTCCTCTGGAAACACCATATATTTT
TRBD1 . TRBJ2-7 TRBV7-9 CASSFSRTGGYEQYF TGTGCCAGCAGCTTCTCGCGGACAGGGGGCTACGAGCAGTACTTC
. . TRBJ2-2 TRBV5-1 CASSLEAASGSVTGELFF TGCGCCAGCAGCTTGGAGGCTGCTTCGGGTTCTGTCACCGGGGAGCTGTTTTTT
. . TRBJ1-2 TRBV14 CASSQVQSANYGYTF TGTGCCAGCAGCCAAGTGCAGTCCGCTAACTATGGCTACACCTTC
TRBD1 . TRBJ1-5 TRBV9 CASSYGQADQPQHF TGTGCCAGCAGCTACGGACAGGCGGATCAGCCCCAGCATTTT
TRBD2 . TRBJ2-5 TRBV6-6 CASRNSGGTEETQYF TGTGCCAGCAGAAATAGCGGGGGGACCGAAGAGACCCAGTACTTC
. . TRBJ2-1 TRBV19 CASTRRDNEQFF TGTGCCAGTACTCGCAGGGACAATGAGCAGTTCTTC
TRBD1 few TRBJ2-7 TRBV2 CASSGTGSNPGNEQYF TGTGCCAGCAGTGGGACAGGGTCGAACCCTGGAAACGAGCAGTACTTC